Below, 8 T cell receptor beta chains from the same sample are listed, as sequenced in a study of blood T cell repertoires in COVID-19. Profiled with immunoSEQ multiplex PCR; TCRdb holds only in-frame clones, not every one. This sample has approximately 80,000 clones, with around 86% found just once. The specimen sequenced was peripheral blood. The receptors stem from a man older than 75 with acute or convalescent COVID-19.

This chain connects TRBV28 to TRBJ2-7; 8 nucleotides align to TRBD2. The germline V gene has CDR1 MDHEN and CDR2 SYDVKM. The CDR3 is made up of 12 amino acids. The J segment lost 12 bases and the V segment lost 6 bases, leaving 10 bases of the junction unmatched. The CDR3 nucleotides are TGTGCCAGCAGAGGGGGGACTAGACTTCGGTACTTC. Translation gives CASRGGTRLRYF.

This chain joins TRBV5-1 and TRBJ2-7, with D perhaps TRBD2 (6 bases). Germline CDR1 SGHRS, CDR2 YFSETQ. V was cut by 2 bases and J by 6 bases, with 15 bases left in between. This CDR3 is built from 14 residues. CDR3 nucleotides: TGCGCCAGCAGCTTCCCTGTCGTGGGGGGCGAGCAGTACTTC. The encoded protein is CASSFPVVGGEQYF.

This chain joins TRBV5-1 and TRBJ2-1, with 10 bases fitting TRBD2. The CDR3 runs to 16 residues. Germline V gives CDR1 SGHRS, CDR2 YFSETQ. V shed 3 bases, J shed 3 bases, and the junction held 6 bases outside the gene matches. The CDR3 region has the DNA TGCGCCAGCAGCTCGCTTAGCGGGAGGAACTACAATGAGCAGTTCTTC. Protein product: CASSSLSGRNYNEQFF.

In this sample, this clone turned up once. The rearrangement uses TRBV5-1 and TRBJ2-7; 7 bases are a match to TRBD1. Looked up from germline, CDR1 is SGHRS and CDR2 is YFSETQ. This CDR3 contains 14 residues. The ends lost 2 bases at V and 1 base at J; junction bases unmatched: 3. Written as DNA, the CDR3 is TGCGCCAGCAGCTTTGGGACAGCATCCTACGAGCAGTACTTC. This codes for CASSFGTASYEQYF.

The V and J genes are TRBV14 and TRBJ1-4, with D perhaps TRBD1 (5 bases). Germline V gene sequence: CDR1 SGHDN, CDR2 FVKESK. The CDR3 covers 15 residues. Trimming shortened V by 3 bases and J by 8 bases, and 16 bases separated the two germline ends. The CDR3 region is CASSQFRTGREKLFF. The CDR3 coding sequence is TGTGCCAGCAGCCAGTTTCGTACAGGACGAGAAAAACTGTTTTTT.

V gene TRBV24-1 combines with J gene TRBJ2-3; 8 bases are a match to TRBD2. Germline trimming cut 1 base from V and 3 bases from J; bases unmatched to any gene: 2. Looked up from germline, CDR1 is KGHDR and CDR2 is SFDVKD. The CDR3 extends over 15 amino acids. CDR3 sequence (DNA): TGTGCCACCAGTGATTTAGCGGGAGATACAGATACGCAGTATTTT. The encoded protein is CATSDLAGDTDTQYF.

This sequence joins TRBV11-3 and TRBJ2-2; 9 bases are a match to TRBD1. Per germline, CDR1 SGHNT and CDR2 YENEEA. This CDR3 is built from 14 residues. The V gene end was trimmed by 5 bases and the J gene end by 6 bases; junction bases not matched to a gene: 4. DNA of the CDR3: TGTGCCAGCAGCCGGACAGGGGTGGCCGGGGAGCTGTTTTTT. Protein sequence: CASSRTGVAGELFF.

This chain links TRBV4-2 with TRBJ1-5; D possibly corresponds to TRBD1 (5 bases). This CDR3 is built from 15 residues. V lost 2 bases, J lost 3 bases, and 11 bases lay in between. Germline CDR1 and CDR2: LGHNA and YNFKEQ. CDR3 residues: CASSQNTGANQPQHF. The CDR3 DNA sequence: TGTGCCAGCAGCCAAAACACAGGTGCCAATCAGCCCCAGCATTTT.